The 4 T cell receptor beta chains in this list originate from one sample, sequenced in a study of blood T cell repertoires in COVID-19. TCRdb keeps only in-frame clones here, not all; method: immunoSEQ multiplex PCR. The sample holds fewer than 250,000 clones, roughly four fifths seen once. The sample comprised PBMCs or T cells enriched from blood (not recorded which). All receptors derive from a woman in her forties who had been exposed to COVID-19.

The chain combines TRBV12-5 with TRBJ1-1, with D maybe TRBD1 (5 bases). Trimming left V 2 bases short and J 6 bases short, with 10 bases between. CDR3 length: 13 amino acids. Germline V CDR1 and CDR2: LGHNT, FRNRAP. CDR3 bases: TGTGCTAGTGGTTTGACCAGGGATTCTGAAGCTTTCTTT. Translating gives CASGLTRDSEAFF.

The chain is built from TRBV9 and TRBJ2-3, with TRBD1 matching 8 bases. Germline CDR1 reads SGDLS; CDR2 reads YYNGEE. With 3 bases clipped from V and 3 bases from J, the junction kept 9 bases outside the gene matches. This CDR3 has 16 amino acids. The CDR3 is CASSAGTGGTTDTQYF. The CDR3 region has the DNA TGTGCCAGCAGCGCCGGAACAGGGGGGACGACAGATACGCAGTATTTT.

The sample holds one count of this clone. The J gene is TRBJ2-1, the V gene TRBV4-3, with no clear D. Germline values: CDR1 LGHNA, CDR2 YSLEER. V dropped 0 bases and J dropped 10 bases, with 13 bases sitting between them. This CDR3 comprises 14 residues. The CDR3 coding sequence is TGCGCCAGCAGCCAAGATTTCTCTACTCGGGAGCAGTTCTTC. It yields the protein CASSQDFSTREQFF.

This clone was seen only once. V and J are TRBV6-6 and TRBJ1-5; possible D gene TRBD1, 5 bases. The germline gives CDR1 MNHNY, CDR2 SVGAGI (reference sequence). V shed 5 bases and J shed 0 bases, with 14 bases lying between them. The CDR3 is 16 amino acids. CDR3 amino acids: CASSAPGRGSNQPQHF. DNA for the CDR3: TGTGCCAGCAGTGCCCCAGGGAGGGGTAGCAATCAGCCCCAGCATTTT.